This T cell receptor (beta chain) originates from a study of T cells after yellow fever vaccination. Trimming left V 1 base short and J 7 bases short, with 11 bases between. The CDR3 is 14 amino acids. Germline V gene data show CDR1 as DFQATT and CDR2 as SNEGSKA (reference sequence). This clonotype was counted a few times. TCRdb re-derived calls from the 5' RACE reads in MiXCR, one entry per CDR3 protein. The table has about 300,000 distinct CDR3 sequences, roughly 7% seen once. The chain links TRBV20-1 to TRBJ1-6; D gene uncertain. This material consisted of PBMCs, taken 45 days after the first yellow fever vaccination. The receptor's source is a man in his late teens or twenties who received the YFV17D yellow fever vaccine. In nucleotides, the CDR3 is TGCAGTGCTAGAGGTCAAGGCGGGAATTCACCCCTCCACTTT. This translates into CSARGQGGNSPLHF.